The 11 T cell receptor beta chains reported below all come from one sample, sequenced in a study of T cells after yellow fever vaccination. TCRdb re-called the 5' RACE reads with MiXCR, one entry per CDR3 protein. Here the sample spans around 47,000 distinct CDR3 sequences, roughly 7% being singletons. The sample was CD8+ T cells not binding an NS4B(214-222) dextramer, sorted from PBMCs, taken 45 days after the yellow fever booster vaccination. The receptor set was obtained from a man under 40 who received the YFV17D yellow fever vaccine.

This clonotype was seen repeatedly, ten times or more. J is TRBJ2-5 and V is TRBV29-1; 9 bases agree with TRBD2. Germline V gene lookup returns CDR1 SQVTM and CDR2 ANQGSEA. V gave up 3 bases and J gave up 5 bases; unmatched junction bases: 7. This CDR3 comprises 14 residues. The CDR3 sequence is CSVDSSGIFETQYF. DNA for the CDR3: TGCAGCGTTGACTCTAGCGGGATTTTTGAGACCCAGTACTTC.

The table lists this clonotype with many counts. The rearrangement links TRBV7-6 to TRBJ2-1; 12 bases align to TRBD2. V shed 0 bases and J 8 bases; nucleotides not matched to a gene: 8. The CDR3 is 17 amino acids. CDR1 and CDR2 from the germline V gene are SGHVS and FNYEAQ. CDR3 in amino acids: CASSLALKTSGSHEQFF. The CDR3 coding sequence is TGTGCCAGCAGCTTAGCGCTTAAGACTAGCGGGAGTCATGAGCAGTTCTTC.

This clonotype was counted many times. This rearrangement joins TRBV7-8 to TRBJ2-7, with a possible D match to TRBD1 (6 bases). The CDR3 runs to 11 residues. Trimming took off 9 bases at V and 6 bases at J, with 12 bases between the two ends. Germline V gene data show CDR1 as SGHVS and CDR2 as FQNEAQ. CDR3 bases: TGTGCCAGTCTTCAGGGGTTCGAGCAGTACTTC. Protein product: CASLQGFEQYF.

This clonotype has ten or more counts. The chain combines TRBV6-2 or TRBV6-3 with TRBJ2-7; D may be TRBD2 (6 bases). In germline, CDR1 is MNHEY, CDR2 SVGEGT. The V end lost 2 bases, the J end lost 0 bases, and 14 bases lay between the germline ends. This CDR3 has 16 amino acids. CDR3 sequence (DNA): TGTGCCAGCAGTTACGAGGAACGGGGGAGCTCCTACGAGCAGTACTTC. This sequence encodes CASSYEERGSSYEQYF.

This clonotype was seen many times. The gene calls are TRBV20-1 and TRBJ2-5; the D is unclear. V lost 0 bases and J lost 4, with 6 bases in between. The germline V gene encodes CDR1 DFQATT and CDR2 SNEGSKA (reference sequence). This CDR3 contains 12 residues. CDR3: CSARDPRETQYF. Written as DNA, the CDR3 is TGCAGTGCTAGAGACCCAAGAGAGACCCAGTACTTC.

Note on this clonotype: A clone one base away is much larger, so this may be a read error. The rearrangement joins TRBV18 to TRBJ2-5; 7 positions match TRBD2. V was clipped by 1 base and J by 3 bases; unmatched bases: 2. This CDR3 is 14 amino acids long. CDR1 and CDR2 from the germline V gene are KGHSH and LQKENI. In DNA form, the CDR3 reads TGTGCCAGCTCACCACTCGGGACTAAAGAGACCCAGTACTTC. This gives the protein CASSPLGTKETQYF.

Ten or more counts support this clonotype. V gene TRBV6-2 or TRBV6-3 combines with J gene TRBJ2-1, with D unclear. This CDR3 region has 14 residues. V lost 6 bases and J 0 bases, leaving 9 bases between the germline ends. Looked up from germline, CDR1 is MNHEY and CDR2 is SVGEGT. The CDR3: CASSHGISYNEQFF. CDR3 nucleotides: TGTGCCAGCAGCCATGGGATCTCCTACAATGAGCAGTTCTTC.

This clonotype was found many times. The CDR3 DNA reads TGTGCCAGCAGCCAAGCTCCCCCTACCGAGCAGTTCTTC. Translation gives CASSQAPPTEQFF. The chain has TRBV3-1 and TRBJ2-1; D not certain. The CDR3 runs 13 residues. V lost 1 base and J lost 10, with 11 bases in between. The germline V gene encodes CDR1 LGHDT and CDR2 YNNKEL (reference sequence).

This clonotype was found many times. The CDR3 sequence is CASSFSPGAYEQYF. The CDR3 DNA follows: TGTGCCAGCAGCTTCAGCCCGGGGGCTTACGAGCAGTACTTC. The rearrangement uses TRBV11-2 and TRBJ2-7; perhaps D is TRBD1 or TRBD2 (6 bases each). CDR3 length equals 14 residues. Germline V lookup: CDR1 SGHAT, CDR2 FQNNGV. V shed 3 bases and J shed 4 bases, with 13 bases lying between them. The entire variable domain, with the rest obtained from reference TRBV11-2 and TRBJ2-7, is as follows: EAGVAQSPRYKIIEKRQSVAFWCNPISGHATLYWYQQILGQGPKLLIQFQNNGVVDDSQLPKDRFSAERLKGVDSTLKIQPAKLEDSAVYLCASSFSPGAYEQYFGPGTRLTVT.

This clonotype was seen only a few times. This CDR3 reads CASSPRDYETDTQYF. The CDR3 DNA reads TGTGCCAGCAGTCCCCGGGACTATGAAACCGATACGCAGTATTTT. The gene calls are TRBV28 and TRBJ2-3, with TRBD2 identical over 7 bases. Losses at the gene ends were 5 bases for V and 6 bases for J; bases not matched to a gene: 11. In germline, CDR1 is MDHEN, CDR2 SYDVKM. The CDR3 spans 15 residues.

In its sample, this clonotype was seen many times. The CDR3 protein is CASSYPAGPQETQYF. The DNA of the CDR3 is TGTGCCAGCAGTTACCCAGCGGGACCCCAGGAGACCCAGTACTTC. The chain links TRBV6-5 to TRBJ2-5; 7 positions match TRBD2. Germline lookup yields CDR1 MNHEY and CDR2 SVGAGI. This CDR3 comprises 15 residues. The junction had 8 bases not matched to a gene; V was cut back by 2 bases and J by 5 bases.